The 8 T cell receptor beta chains listed next were all sequenced from one sample in a study of CD8 T cells in Susac syndrome. Random hexamers were used to reverse transcribe about 0.5 to 1 ug of RNA. In TCRdb, the immunoSEQ multiplex PCR reads were re-called with MiXCR into one record per CDR3 protein. The table includes fewer than 150,000 distinct CDR3 sequences, 94% detected once. Sequencing was carried out using CD8+ T cells from PBMCs. These TCRs come from a human donor in good health.

The J gene is TRBJ2-4, the V gene TRBV7-9; D gene ambiguous. Trimming took 4 bases from V and 2 from J, leaving 9 bases between them. Germline assignment: CDR1 SEHNR and CDR2 FQNEAQ (reference sequence). The CDR3 has 14 amino acids. This CDR3 is CASSSGLSKNIQYF. CDR3 nucleotide sequence: TGTGCCAGCAGCTCAGGCCTTTCCAAAAACATTCAGTACTTC.

The genes are TRBV7-9 and TRBJ1-1, with D unclear. CDR3 length: 13 amino acids. Germline-derived CDR1 and CDR2 are SEHNR and FQNEAQ (reference sequence). The V gene lost 6 bases and the J gene lost 0 bases, with 8 bases spanning the gap. CDR3 loop: CASRSGVNTEAFF. In DNA, the CDR3 is TGTGCCAGCAGATCGGGAGTGAACACTGAAGCTTTCTTT.

The rearrangement uses TRBV4-3 and TRBJ2-7; D is possibly TRBD1 or TRBD2 (5 bases each). Germline CDR1 and CDR2: LGHNA and YSLEER. The CDR3 spans 15 residues. V lost 0 bases, J lost 6 bases, and 15 bases lay in between. In DNA, the CDR3 is TGCGCCAGCAGCCAAGAGGCAGGGAGCCCGGGCGAGCAGTACTTC. Amino acid sequence: CASSQEAGSPGEQYF.

The CDR3 reads CASSYFTGREAFF. The CDR3 DNA sequence: TGTGCCAGCAGTTACTTTACAGGACGTGAAGCTTTCTTT. This rearrangement joins TRBV6-5 to TRBJ1-1; D is perhaps TRBD1 (5 bases). CDR1 and CDR2 from the germline V gene are MNHEY and SVGAGI. Trimming removed 1 base from V and 7 bases from J, with 10 bases in between. The CDR3 length is 13 residues.

The chain uses TRBV27 and TRBJ2-2; 7 bases line up with TRBD2. CDR1 MNHEY and CDR2 SMNVEV come from the germline V gene (reference sequence). The CDR3 is 14 amino acids. V dropped 10 bases and J dropped 5; count of bases not matched to a gene: 10. The CDR3 here is CATKMAGVTGELFF. The CDR3 DNA follows: TGTGCCACCAAAATGGCGGGAGTAACCGGGGAGCTGTTTTTT.

This chain joins TRBV27 and TRBJ2-3; D is unresolved. Between the trimmed V and J ends, which lost 4 bases and 7 bases, there was a span of 6 bases. The CDR3 runs 11 residues. Germline CDR1 is MNHEY and CDR2 is SMNVEV (reference sequence). For the CDR3, the DNA is TGTGCCAGCAGTTCGGGCCATACGCAGTATTTT. As protein: CASSSGHTQYF.

The rearrangement links TRBV7-3 to TRBJ2-3; 8 bases are shared with TRBD2. The CDR3 length is 13 residues. The trim removed 5 bases at V and 4 bases at J, leaving 2 bases unmatched. Looked up from germline, CDR1 is SGHTA and CDR2 is FQGTGA. In DNA form, the CDR3 reads TGTGCCAGCAGCGGACTAGCCGCAGATACGCAGTATTTT. This sequence encodes CASSGLAADTQYF.

The chain recombines TRBV7-2 with TRBJ1-5, with 9 positions matching TRBD1. V dropped 5 bases and J dropped 7; count of bases not matched to a gene: 9. The CDR3 loop spans 15 amino acids. CDR1 and CDR2 (germline): SGHTA, FQGNSA. For the CDR3, the DNA is TGTGCCAGCAGCGAAACAGGGGGCCAAGGGCAGCCCCAGCATTTT. This codes for CASSETGGQGQPQHF.